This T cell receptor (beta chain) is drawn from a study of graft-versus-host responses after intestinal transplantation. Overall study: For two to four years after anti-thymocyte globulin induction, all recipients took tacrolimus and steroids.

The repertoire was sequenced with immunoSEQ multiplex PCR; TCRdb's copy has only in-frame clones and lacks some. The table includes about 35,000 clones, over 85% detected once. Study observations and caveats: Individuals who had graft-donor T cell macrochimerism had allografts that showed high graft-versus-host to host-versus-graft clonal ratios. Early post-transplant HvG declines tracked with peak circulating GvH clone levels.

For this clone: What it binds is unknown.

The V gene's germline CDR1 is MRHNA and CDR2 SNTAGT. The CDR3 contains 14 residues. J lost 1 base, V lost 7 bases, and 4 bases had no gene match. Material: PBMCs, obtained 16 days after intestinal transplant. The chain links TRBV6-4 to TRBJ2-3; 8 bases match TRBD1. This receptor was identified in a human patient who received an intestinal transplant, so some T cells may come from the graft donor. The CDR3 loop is CASNLTGGTDTQYF. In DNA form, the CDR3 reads TGTGCCAGCAACCTGACAGGGGGCACAGATACGCAGTATTTT.